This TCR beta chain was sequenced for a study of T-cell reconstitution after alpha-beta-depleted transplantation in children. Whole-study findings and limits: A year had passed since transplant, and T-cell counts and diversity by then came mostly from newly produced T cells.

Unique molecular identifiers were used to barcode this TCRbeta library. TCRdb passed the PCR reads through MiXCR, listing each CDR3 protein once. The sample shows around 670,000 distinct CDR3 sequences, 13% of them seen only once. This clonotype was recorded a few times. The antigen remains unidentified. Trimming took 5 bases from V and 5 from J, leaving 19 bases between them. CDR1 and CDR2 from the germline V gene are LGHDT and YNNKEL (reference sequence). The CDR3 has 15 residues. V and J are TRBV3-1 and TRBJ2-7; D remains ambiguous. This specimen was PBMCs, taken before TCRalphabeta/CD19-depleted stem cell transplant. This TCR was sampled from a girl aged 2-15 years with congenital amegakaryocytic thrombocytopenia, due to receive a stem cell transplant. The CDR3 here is CASSNSIGPPDEQYF. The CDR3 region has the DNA TGTGCCAGCAGCAACTCAATTGGGCCCCCCGACGAGCAGTACTTC.